This T cell receptor (beta chain) derives from a study of blood T cell repertoires in COVID-19. As for the study in general: Researchers got acute and convalescent COVID-19 samples from the United States, Italy and Spain. PBMCs, B-cell-depleted T cells, or T cells were the source of the cDNA or gDNA that made up the material.

In the original workflow: Nucleated cell counts were estimated from reference gene primer amplification. The protocol was immunoSEQ multiplex PCR, while the TCRdb copy is restricted to in-frame clones and leaves out a portion. V and J calls and clone size are copied from that table; D and trimming were computed from the DNA. This repertoire shows roughly 230,000 clones, 84% found once; its top ten account for approximately 3.6%. Trimming removed 5 bases from V and 11 bases from J, with 10 bases in between. Germline V gene lookup returns CDR1 LNHDA and CDR2 SQIVND (reference sequence). CDR3 size: 11 residues. Those who participated ranged in age from roughly 18 to 89 years and resided in about two dozen US areas.

This TCR was recovered from a man aged 45 to 65 who had recovered from COVID-19. V gene TRBV19 combines with J gene TRBJ1-5; D is possibly TRBD1 (5 bases). Material: PBMCs or T cells enriched from blood (not recorded which). As DNA, the CDR3 is TGTGCCAGTAGTTCCCGACAGACCCAGCATTTT. It is translated as CASSSRQTQHF. Together with reference TRBV19 and TRBJ1-5, the CDR3 gives the full variable domain: DGGITQSPKYLFRKEGQNVTLSCEQNLNHDAMYWYRQDPGQGLRLIYYSQIVNDFQKGDIAEGYSVSREKKESFPLTVTSAQKNPTAFYLCASSSRQTQHFGDGTRLSIL.